This T cell receptor beta chain was sequenced in a study of read filtering for tumor transcriptome and immune sequencing (dated by TCRdb to 2018 to 2021). Describing the broader study: Of the patients in the cohort, some 17 were male and roughly 15 were female, and their mean age was around 64 years, with a range of about 47 to 85. One main goal was a read-filtering strategy for immune repertoire data, in particular deciding whether clonotypes backed by only one read should be removed. TCR-region mapped reads per sample ranged from about 4.05 to 10.27 million with IR-seq versus only about 75 to 1273 with RNA-seq. TCR repertoires obtained by targeted immune repertoire sequencing and by bulk whole-transcriptome sequencing performed on the same bone marrow samples were compared. By revised international staging, 8 patients were R-ISS I, about 17 were R-ISS II and over 5 were R-ISS III. After DNase treatment, whole-transcriptome libraries were prepared with the TruSeq RNA Access Library Prep Kit.

CDR1 and CDR2 are read off the germline V gene as MDHEN and SYDVKM. The CDR3, from cysteine to phenylalanine, totals 13 residues. Left in the record is the CDR3 DNA by itself, 39 bases read in frame from the first base. V drops 7 bases and J drops 6 bases, leaving 12 bases in between. What the research found in general, with its limitations: The sorted CD138-negative fraction was a mixed bone marrow immune population, not purified T cells. Clonotypes were captured by IR-seq at much higher depth and more reliably than by RNA-seq, and smaller IR-seq throughput was sufficient for identification of most shared clonotypes. Single-read clonotypes made up 80% to 90% of clonotypes but only around 4% of total reads in IR-seq, compared with approximately 75% of clonotypes and around 41% of reads in RNA-seq. Removing single-read clonotypes increased the correlation between IR-seq and RNA-seq shared clonotype proportions.

Many counts were recorded for this clonotype. This clone's antigen is unknown. Base qualities were left out, and no much larger clone turns up one base away. Every patient had bone marrow sampled at the time of active disease. Ficoll-Hypaque density gradient centrifugation was used to isolate the bone marrow mononuclear cells. Myeloma plasma cells were removed and CD138-negative cells were obtained by negative selection following labeling with CD138 magnetic microbeads on a MACS separator. Flow cytometry with CD138 antibodies on an Attune NxT was used to check how pure the isolated cells were. TRIzol reagent was used to extract total RNA, which was then quantified with a NanoDrop spectrophotometer. Paired RNA-seq and IR-seq were performed on each patient's CD138-negative bone marrow sample. TCR libraries were built from 300 to 450 ng RNA with the Immunoverse kit, using molecular barcoded adaptors covering alpha/delta and beta/gamma chains. TCR library preparation used the same RNA that went into transcriptome sequencing. Sequencing of the TCR libraries was done on an Illumina HiSeq 4000 with 2 x 150 cycles. Per the source publication's procedure: TCR reads were aligned to human V, D, J and C references and assembled into CDR3 clonotypes with MiXCR, including quality filtering and error correction. The tcR package in R was used to analyze clonotype counts and gene usage diversity. Raw mapping reads were checked after the RNA-seq reads had been mapped by STAR aligner version 2.5.3a onto the human GRCh37 genome. To test the effect of sequencing depth on detected clonotypes, IR-seq fastq files were randomly downsampled using Seqtk 1.3. TCRdb's own reprocessing of the public reads used fastp at Q25 and MiXCR and kept productive beta chains. Rows matching on CDR3 protein sequence are summarized as one entry with the most common DNA and genes. These V and J calls are TCRdb output, not the study's own analysis. This sample lists around 40,000 distinct CDR3 sequences; roughly 10% were detected once. Roughly a third of the sample goes to the ten largest clones.

The clonotype originates from a donor older than 35 with multiple myeloma. Sequencing was performed on a population of CD138-negative cells sorted from bone marrow. The cell subset or site label for this specimen denotes: bone marrow mononuclear cells depleted of CD138+ plasma/myeloma cells by negative magnetic selection. This receptor chain uses TRBV28 and TRBJ2-2, with an unclear D gene assignment. DNA sequence: TGTGCCAGCACCTTAAATACGCCCGGGGAGCTGTTTTTT. This translates into CASTLNTPGELFF. Full variable domain (CDR3 extended with the reference TRBV28 and TRBJ2-2 proteins): DVKVTQSSRYLVKRTGEKVFLECVQDMDHENMFWYRQDPGLGLRLIYFSYDVKMKEKGDIPEGYSVSREKKERFSLILESASTNQTSMYLCASTLNTPGELFFGEGSRLTVL.